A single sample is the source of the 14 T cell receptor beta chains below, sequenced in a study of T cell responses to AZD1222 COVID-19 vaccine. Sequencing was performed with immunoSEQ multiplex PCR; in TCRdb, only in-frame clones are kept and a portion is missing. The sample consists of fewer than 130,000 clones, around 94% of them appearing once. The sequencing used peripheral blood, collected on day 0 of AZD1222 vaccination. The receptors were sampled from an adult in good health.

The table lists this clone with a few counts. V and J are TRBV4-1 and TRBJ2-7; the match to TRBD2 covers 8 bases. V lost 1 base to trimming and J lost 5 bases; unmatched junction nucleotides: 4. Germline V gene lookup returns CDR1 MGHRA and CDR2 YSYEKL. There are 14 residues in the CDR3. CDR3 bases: TGCGCCAGCAGCCAAGCCGGGACTAGTAACGAGCAGTACTTC. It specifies CASSQAGTSNEQYF.

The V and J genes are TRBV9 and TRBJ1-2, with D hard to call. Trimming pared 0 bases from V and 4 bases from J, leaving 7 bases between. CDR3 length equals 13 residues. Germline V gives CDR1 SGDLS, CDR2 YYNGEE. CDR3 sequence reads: CASSVAEPYGYTF. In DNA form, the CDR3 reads TGTGCCAGCAGCGTAGCAGAACCCTATGGCTACACCTTC. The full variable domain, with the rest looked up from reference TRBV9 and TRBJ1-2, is DSGVTQTPKHLITATGQRVTLRCSPRSGDLSVYWYQQSLDQGLQFLIQYYNGEERAKGNILERFSAQQFPDLHSELNLSSLELGDSALYFCASSVAEPYGYTFGSGTRLTVV.

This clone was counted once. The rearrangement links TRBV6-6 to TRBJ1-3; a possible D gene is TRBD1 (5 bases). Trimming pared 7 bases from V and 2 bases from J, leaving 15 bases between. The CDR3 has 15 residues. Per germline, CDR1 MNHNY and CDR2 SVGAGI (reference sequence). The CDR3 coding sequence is TGTGCCAGCACGCGAGATGGGGGGACTGGAAACACCATATATTTT. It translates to CASTRDGGTGNTIYF.

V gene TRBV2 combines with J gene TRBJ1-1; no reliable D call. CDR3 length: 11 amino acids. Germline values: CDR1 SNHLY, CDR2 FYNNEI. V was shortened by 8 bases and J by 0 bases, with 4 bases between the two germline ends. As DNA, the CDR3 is TGTGCCAGCGGGGTGAACACTGAAGCTTTCTTT. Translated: CASGVNTEAFF.

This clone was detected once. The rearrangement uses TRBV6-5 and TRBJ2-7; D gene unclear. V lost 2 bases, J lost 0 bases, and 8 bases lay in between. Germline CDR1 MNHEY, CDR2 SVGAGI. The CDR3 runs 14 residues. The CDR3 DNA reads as TGTGCCAGCAGTTACAGTATTTCCTCCTACGAGCAGTACTTC. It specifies CASSYSISSYEQYF.

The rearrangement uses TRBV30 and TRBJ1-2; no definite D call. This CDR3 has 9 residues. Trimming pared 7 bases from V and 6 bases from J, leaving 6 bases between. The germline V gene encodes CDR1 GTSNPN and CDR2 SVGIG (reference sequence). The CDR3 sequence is CASTDGYTF. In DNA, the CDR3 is TGTGCCTCGACGGATGGCTACACCTTC.

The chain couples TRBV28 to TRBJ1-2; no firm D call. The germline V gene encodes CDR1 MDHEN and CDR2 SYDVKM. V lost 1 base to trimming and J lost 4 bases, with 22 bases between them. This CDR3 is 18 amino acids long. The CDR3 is CASSLSFFSAKRGYGYTF. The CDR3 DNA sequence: TGTGCCAGCAGTTTATCTTTTTTTTCGGCGAAACGGGGCTATGGCTACACCTTC.

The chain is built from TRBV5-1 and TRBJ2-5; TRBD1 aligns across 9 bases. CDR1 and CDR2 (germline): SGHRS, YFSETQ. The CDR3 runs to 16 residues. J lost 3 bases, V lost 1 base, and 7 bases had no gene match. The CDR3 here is CASSLSGQGSEETQYF. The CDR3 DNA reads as TGCGCCAGCAGCTTGAGCGGACAGGGGAGTGAAGAGACCCAGTACTTC.

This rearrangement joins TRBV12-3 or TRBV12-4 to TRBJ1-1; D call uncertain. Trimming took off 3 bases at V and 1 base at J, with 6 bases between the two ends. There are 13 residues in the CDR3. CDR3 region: CASSFWENTEAFF. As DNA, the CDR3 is TGTGCCAGCAGTTTTTGGGAGAACACTGAAGCTTTCTTT.

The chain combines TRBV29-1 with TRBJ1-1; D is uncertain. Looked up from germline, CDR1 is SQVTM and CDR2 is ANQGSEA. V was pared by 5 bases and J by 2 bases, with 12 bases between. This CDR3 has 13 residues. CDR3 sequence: CSVTRLPNTEAFF. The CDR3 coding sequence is TGCAGCGTTACTAGACTACCAAACACTGAAGCTTTCTTT. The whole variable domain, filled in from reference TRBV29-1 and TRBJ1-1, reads SAVISQKPSRDICQRGTSLTIQCQVDSQVTMMFWYRQQPGQSLTLIATANQGSEATYESGFVIDKFPISRPNLTFSTLTVSNMSPEDSSIYLCSVTRLPNTEAFFGQGTRLTVV.

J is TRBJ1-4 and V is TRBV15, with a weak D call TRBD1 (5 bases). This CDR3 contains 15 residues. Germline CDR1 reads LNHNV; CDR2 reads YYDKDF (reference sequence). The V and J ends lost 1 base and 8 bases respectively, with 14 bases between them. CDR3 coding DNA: TGTGCCACCAGCAGAGGAGGGAGGGGTTGGGAAAAACTGTTTTTT. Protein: CATSRGGRGWEKLFF.

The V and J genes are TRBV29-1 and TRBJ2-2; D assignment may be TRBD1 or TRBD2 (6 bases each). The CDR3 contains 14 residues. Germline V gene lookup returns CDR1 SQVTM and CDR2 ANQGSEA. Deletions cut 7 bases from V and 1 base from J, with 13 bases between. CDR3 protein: CSAPGGRNTGELFF. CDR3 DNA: TGCAGCGCCCCCGGGGGCCGGAACACCGGGGAGCTGTTTTTT.

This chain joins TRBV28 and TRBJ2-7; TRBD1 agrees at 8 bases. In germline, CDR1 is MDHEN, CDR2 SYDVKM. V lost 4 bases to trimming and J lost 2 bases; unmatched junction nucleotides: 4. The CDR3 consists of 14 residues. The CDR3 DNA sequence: TGTGCCAGCAGTTGGGGACAGGCACCCTACGAGCAGTACTTC. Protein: CASSWGQAPYEQYF.

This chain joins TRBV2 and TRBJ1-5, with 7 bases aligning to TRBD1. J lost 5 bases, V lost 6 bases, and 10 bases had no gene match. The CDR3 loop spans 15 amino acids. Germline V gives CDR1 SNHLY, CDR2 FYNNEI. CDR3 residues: CASSDTQGSHQPQHF. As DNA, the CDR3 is TGTGCCAGCAGCGATACACAGGGGTCTCATCAGCCCCAGCATTTT.